This T cell receptor (beta chain) was sequenced in a study of shared clonotypes between healthy human individuals. Study background: Each donor's CD8 memory used one plate, CD8 naive two, each CD4 subset three.

CD45RO-negative cells were positively selected for CCR7, leaving out terminally differentiated effector memory CD45RA+ cells. V was pared by 10 bases and J by 6 bases, with 23 bases between. The CDR3 contains 15 residues. The germline CDR1 and CDR2 sequences are LNHDA and SQIVND (reference sequence). Produced via immunoSEQ multiplex PCR; TCRdb's table is partial and in-frame only. The repertoire holds some 630,000 clones, approximately 96% seen once, with 0.11% in the top ten. This TCR derives from a woman between 25 and 40 years old in good health. The chain joins TRBV19 to TRBJ2-3; the D gene is possibly TRBD2 (6 bases). Material for sequencing was naive CD8+ T cells sorted from blood. The CDR3 region is CATALSSVRGDTQYF. The CDR3 region has the DNA TGTGCCACTGCCCTGTCTAGCGTACGGGGGGATACGCAGTATTTT. The entire variable domain, with the rest obtained from reference TRBV19 and TRBJ2-3, is as follows: DGGITQSPKYLFRKEGQNVTLSCEQNLNHDAMYWYRQDPGQGLRLIYYSQIVNDFQKGDIAEGYSVSREKKESFPLTVTSAQKNPTAFYLCATALSSVRGDTQYFGPGTRLTVL.